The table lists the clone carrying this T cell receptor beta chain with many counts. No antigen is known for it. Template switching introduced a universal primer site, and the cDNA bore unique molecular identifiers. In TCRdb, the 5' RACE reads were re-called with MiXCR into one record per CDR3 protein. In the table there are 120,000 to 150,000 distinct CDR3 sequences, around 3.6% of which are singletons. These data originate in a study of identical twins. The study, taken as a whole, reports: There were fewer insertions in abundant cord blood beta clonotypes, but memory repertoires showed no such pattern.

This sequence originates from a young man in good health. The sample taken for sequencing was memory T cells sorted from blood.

The CDR3 DNA reads TGCGCCAGCAGTGATGTCGGGACAGGGGACAATGAGCAGTTCTTC. It specifies CASSDVGTGDNEQFF. The rearrangement links TRBV10-1 to TRBJ2-1; 10 bases match TRBD1. CDR1 and CDR2 from the germline V gene are WNHNN and SYGVQD (reference sequence). Losses at the gene ends were 3 bases for V and 5 bases for J; bases not matched to a gene: 4. This CDR3 has 15 residues.